This entry describes one T cell receptor beta chain. Its antigen target is currently unknown. The record has no base qualities; no much larger clone is one base away. V and J lose 1 base and 2 bases, and a span of 9 bases separates them. The CDR3 has 14 amino acids, counting the end cysteine and phenylalanine. The kept DNA is CDR3 alone, 42 bases in frame from the first base. From the germline V gene, CDR1 is MGHRA and CDR2 is YSYEKL. The label giving this sample's time point can be read as: week 35, safety follow-up. Each vaccine dose, consisting of 300 ug of a 20-mer mutant IDH1 peptide in Montanide, was administered subcutaneously with topical imiquimod. Patients were given eight vaccinations, in weeks 1, 3, 5, 7, 11, 15, 19 and 23, which matched visits V03 through V10. Donors had newly diagnosed WHO grade 3 or 4 IDH1-mutant astrocytomas with loss of nuclear ATRX. The samples were drawn from NOA16, a multicentre, single-arm, open-label phase I trial in Germany that tested a mutant IDH1 peptide vaccine in humans for the first time. Genomic DNA for TCRB sequencing was extracted from EDTA blood using the DNeasy Blood and Tissue Kit.

To prepare the library, the immunoSEQ multiplex PCR assay was applied. Rearranged TCR beta chain sequences were amplified using the hsTCRB Kit according to the manufacturer's protocol. An Illumina MiSeq was used to sequence the TCRB libraries. In the authors' own workflow: The kit vendor's proprietary platform handled demultiplexing, trimming and gene mapping. TCRdb obtained this table from immuneACCESS and retained in-frame rearrangements with V and J assigned. These tables miss some clones; where compared with another copy, unresolved V genes account for less than half of the shortfall, and the remainder is unexplained. The DNA gave D and trimming, while V, J and clone size come from that table. In all, the sample holds about 64,000 clones, and roughly 74% of those were seen once. The ten largest clonotypes hold 4.7% of the sample. This sample was taken from a study of a mutant IDH1 vaccine in newly diagnosed glioma listed by TCRdb under 2021. Concerning the study at large: Vaccination began 4-6 weeks after radiotherapy alone, or alongside temozolomide cycles in the chemotherapy-containing groups. Longitudinal TCRB deep sequencing was done for fewer than 30 treated patients, wherever samples were available for exploratory analyses. Before enrollment, most patients had been given radiochemotherapy with temozolomide as standard therapy, while the rest had received either radiotherapy alone or temozolomide alone. The approximately 32 treated patients were approximately 60% male and 37.5% female, with a mean age of approximately 38 years. Peripheral blood was drawn at six visits: V03 (baseline), V05, V07, V10, V12 and V13. Visit V12 was the week-35 safety follow-up and visit V13 was the week-47 end of study.

General findings and caveats noted by the study authors: Vaccine-induced immune responses across multiple MHC alleles were detected in about 92% of patients. Pseudoprogression seemed to be unrelated to changes in the top peripheral T cell clonotypes found by TCRB sequencing. The authors noted that analyses of patient blood samples could not be reproduced because of sample limitations. PBMC samples for TCRB deep sequencing were selected based on availability.

The receptor comes from a man in his fifties or sixties with glioma. The chain is made from TRBV4-1 and TRBJ2-7; a weak D assignment points to TRBD1 (6 bases agree). Specimen: PBMCs, collected from a glioma patient whose treatment included an IDH1 peptide vaccine. The encoded CDR3 is CASSQVTGTYEQYF. The DNA sequence is as follows: TGCGCCAGCAGCCAAGTCACAGGGACCTACGAGCAGTACTTC.